The 23 T cell receptor beta chains in this list originate from one sample, sequenced in a study of blood T cell repertoires in COVID-19. The assay was immunoSEQ multiplex PCR, and TCRdb's table has in-frame clones only and misses some. The sample holds about 300,000 clones, about nine tenths seen once. The sequenced sample was peripheral blood. These receptors came from a woman aged 30 to 39 who had recovered from COVID-19.

This chain connects TRBV7-9 to TRBJ2-1; the D gene is possibly TRBD1 (6 bases). The germline gives CDR1 SEHNR, CDR2 FQNEAQ (reference sequence). V was trimmed by 3 bases and J by 10 bases, leaving 16 bases between them. The CDR3 runs to 14 residues. CDR3 sequence (DNA): TGTGCCAGCAGCTTCTTATACAGGGAGAGGGAGCAGTTCTTC. This gives the protein CASSFLYREREQFF.

Details on this clone: The same CDR3 can be traced to other DNA sequences in this sample. CDR3 region: CASSFRDRDTEAFF. In nucleotides, the CDR3 is TGTGCCAGCAGCTTCAGGGATCGTGACACTGAAGCTTTCTTT. The chain joins TRBV7-8 to TRBJ1-1; D may be TRBD1 (5 bases). Per germline, CDR1 SGHVS and CDR2 FQNEAQ. The CDR3 runs to 14 residues. V lost 3 bases and J 3 bases, leaving 11 bases between the germline ends.

This chain uses TRBV9 with TRBJ2-3; possible D gene TRBD1, 6 bases. Per germline, CDR1 SGDLS and CDR2 YYNGEE. V gave up 3 bases and J gave up 2 bases, with 13 bases separating them. This CDR3 has 15 residues. CDR3 sequence (DNA): TGTGCCAGCAGCGACCGGGACAAGCACACAGATACGCAGTATTTT. It yields the protein CASSDRDKHTDTQYF.

The gene calls are TRBV4-1 and TRBJ1-1, with unresolved D. V dropped 4 bases and J dropped 4 bases, with 13 bases sitting between them. CDR1 and CDR2 from the germline V gene are MGHRA and YSYEKL. The CDR3 sequence is 14 residues long. CDR3 in DNA: TGCGCCAGCAGCCCTCTTCCGAGCCCCACTGAAGCTTTCTTT. Amino acid sequence: CASSPLPSPTEAFF.

The chain joins TRBV5-6 to TRBJ2-7; TRBD2 matches at 7 bases. The junction had 6 bases not matched to a gene; V was cut back by 5 bases and J by 4 bases. The CDR3 sequence is 13 residues long. Germline CDR1 is SGHDT and CDR2 is YYEEEE. The chain's CDR3 is CASRAWGGYEQYF. The CDR3 DNA is TGTGCCAGCAGAGCGTGGGGGGGATACGAGCAGTACTTC. Filled out from reference TRBV5-6 and TRBJ2-7, the complete variable domain reads DAGVTQSPTHLIKTRGQQVTLRCSPKSGHDTVSWYQQALGQGPQFIFQYYEEEERQRGNFPDRFSGHQFPNYSSELNVNALLLGDSALYLCASRAWGGYEQYFGPGTRLTVT.

This chain links TRBV5-1 with TRBJ2-2, with 7 bases identical to TRBD1. CDR3 length equals 14 residues. V dropped 7 bases and J dropped 0; count of bases not matched to a gene: 3. From germline, CDR1 is SGHRS and CDR2 YFSETQ. CDR3 coding DNA: TGCGCCAGCTTCGACAGGGCGAACACCGGGGAGCTGTTTTTT. Translating it yields CASFDRANTGELFF.

This sequence joins TRBV6-1 and TRBJ1-6; D gene unclear. V lost 3 bases and J 9 bases, leaving 18 bases between the germline ends. Germline CDR1 reads MNHNS; CDR2 reads SASEGT. CDR3 length: 16 residues. The CDR3 region is CASSDYSSGLGSPLHF. CDR3 DNA: TGTGCCAGCAGTGATTATAGCAGCGGGCTGGGTTCACCCCTCCACTTT.

This sequence joins TRBV6-5 and TRBJ2-5, with 11 bases aligning to TRBD2. CDR3 size: 14 residues. Germline V gene sequence: CDR1 MNHEY, CDR2 SVGAGI. Unmatched junction bases numbered 8, after V lost 6 bases and J lost 8 bases. The CDR3 spells CASRRGLAAFTQYF. The CDR3 DNA sequence: TGTGCCAGCAGGCGGGGACTAGCGGCTTTCACCCAGTACTTC.

The rearrangement uses TRBV6-1 and TRBJ1-2; the match to TRBD1 covers 7 bases. V trimming: 4 bases; J trimming: 8 bases; junction bases outside the gene matches: 13. Germline loops: CDR1 MNHNS, CDR2 SASEGT. There are 15 residues in the CDR3. CDR3 in DNA: TGTGCCAGCAGTGCGGACAGGTCGACCGCCGGAGGCTACACCTTC. Translating it yields CASSADRSTAGGYTF.

The chain carries TRBV4-1 and TRBJ1-4, with 9 bases identical to TRBD1. The J segment lost 8 bases and the V segment lost 8 bases, leaving 9 bases of the junction unmatched. CDR3 length: 14 amino acids. Germline V gene data show CDR1 as MGHRA and CDR2 as YSYEKL. CDR3 residues: CASQNTGGREKLFF. The CDR3 nucleotides read TGCGCCAGCCAAAACACAGGGGGCCGGGAAAAACTGTTTTTT.

In this sample, this clone turned up once. The V and J genes are TRBV6-1 and TRBJ2-1, with 7 positions matching TRBD1. The CDR3 runs 16 residues. Germline assignment: CDR1 MNHNS and CDR2 SASEGT. The trim removed 0 bases at V and 9 bases at J, leaving 11 bases unmatched. CDR3 protein: CASSEALGAGGSEQFF. The CDR3, as DNA: TGTGCCAGCAGTGAAGCTTTGGGGGCAGGGGGTAGTGAGCAGTTCTTC.

The chain couples TRBV18 to TRBJ1-1, with 7 bases identical to TRBD1. The CDR3 has 14 amino acids. Germline loops: CDR1 KGHSH, CDR2 LQKENI. V lost 6 bases, J lost 7 bases, and 11 bases stayed unmatched. DNA of the CDR3: TGTGCCAGCTCCAAAGGGACAGATGAGGGTGAAGCTTTCTTT. It is translated as CASSKGTDEGEAFF.

V is TRBV2 and J is TRBJ2-2; D gene unclear. Germline CDR1 and CDR2: SNHLY and FYNNEI. Between the trimmed V and J ends, which lost 7 bases and 4 bases, there was a span of 13 bases. This CDR3 has 14 residues. CDR3 loop: CASIRNGATGELFF. CDR3 nucleotide sequence: TGTGCCAGCATCCGGAACGGAGCCACCGGGGAGCTGTTTTTT. Using reference TRBV2 and TRBJ2-2 for the parts outside the CDR3, the full variable domain is EPEVTQTPSHQVTQMGQEVILRCVPISNHLYFYWYRQILGQKVEFLVSFYNNEISEKSEIFDDQFSVERPDGSNFTLKIRSTKLEDSAMYFCASIRNGATGELFFGEGSRLTVL.

The rearrangement joins TRBV4-2 to TRBJ2-7; D may be TRBD1 (6 bases). The CDR3 covers 15 residues. Per germline, CDR1 LGHNA and CDR2 YNFKEQ. The ends were cut back, 0 bases at V and 12 bases at J, with 21 bases in the middle. The CDR3 DNA sequence: TGTGCCAGCAGCCAAGATCTTGTACAGGGAAGGTGGCTGTACTTC. It encodes CASSQDLVQGRWLYF.

This chain uses TRBV25-1 with TRBJ2-2; 8 bases agree with TRBD1. Germline V gene sequence: CDR1 MGHDK, CDR2 SYGVNS. This CDR3 spans 15 amino acids. V was clipped by 4 bases and J by 5 bases; unmatched bases: 6. As DNA, the CDR3 is TGTGCCAGCAGTGCGACGGACAGGGAAACCGGGGAGCTGTTTTTT. Amino acids: CASSATDRETGELFF.

This chain links TRBV6-1 with TRBJ1-2, with a tentative D call TRBD1 (5 bases). Trimming shortened V by 2 bases and J by 3 bases, and 16 bases separated the two germline ends. Germline-derived CDR1 and CDR2 are MNHNS and SASEGT. This CDR3 comprises 16 residues. CDR3 coding DNA: TGTGCCAGCAGTGAACCCCACAGGACTAGGGACTATGGCTACACCTTC. Translating gives CASSEPHRTRDYGYTF.

The rearrangement joins TRBV7-9 to TRBJ1-1; no reliable D call. Germline V gene lookup returns CDR1 SEHNR and CDR2 FQNEAQ (reference sequence). The CDR3 contains 13 residues. With 2 bases removed from V and 2 bases from J, the gap between germline ends came to 6 bases. This CDR3 is CASSLTSNTEAFF. The CDR3 nucleotides are TGTGCCAGCAGCTTAACGAGCAACACTGAAGCTTTCTTT.

The chain uses TRBV30 and TRBJ2-7; 8 bases are a match to TRBD1. With V trimmed by 8 bases and J by 5 bases, 14 bases remained unmatched. CDR1 and CDR2 from the germline V gene are GTSNPN and SVGIG (reference sequence). The CDR3 length is 14 residues. This CDR3 reads CARRSGTGSHEQYF. The DNA for the CDR3 is TGTGCCAGGCGTAGTGGGACAGGTAGCCACGAGCAGTACTTC.

The chain uses TRBV6-2 or TRBV6-3 and TRBJ1-1; 7 bases fit TRBD1. Trimming cost V 10 bases and J 1 base; bases outside gene matches: 15. The CDR3 totals 16 residues. The V gene's germline CDR1 is MNHEY and CDR2 SVGEGT. CDR3 coding DNA: TGTGCCACCAGCCCAAGGGGGCTGGAGCGGAACACTGAAGCTTTCTTT. Amino acid sequence: CATSPRGLERNTEAFF.

The genes are TRBV6-4 and TRBJ2-2, with 12 bases aligning to TRBD1. CDR1 and CDR2 from the germline V gene are MRHNA and SNTAGT. The CDR3 has 16 residues. Trimming at V came to 2 bases and at J to 7 bases, leaving 5 bases not matched to a gene. CDR3 DNA sequence: TGTGCCAGCAGTGACCTGGGACAGGGGGCAGGCGGGGAGCTGTTTTTT. This encodes CASSDLGQGAGGELFF.

The rearrangement joins TRBV4-2 to TRBJ1-3; D is undetermined. CDR1 and CDR2 (germline): LGHNA, YNFKEQ. The CDR3 loop spans 14 amino acids. The V gene lost 0 bases and the J gene lost 4 bases, with 7 bases spanning the gap. The DNA for the CDR3 is TGTGCCAGCAGCCAAGAGGCAGGAGGAAACACCATATATTTT. It encodes CASSQEAGGNTIYF.

This chain links TRBV2 with TRBJ2-7, with D perhaps TRBD1 (5 bases). The CDR3 length is 13 residues. Looked up from germline, CDR1 is SNHLY and CDR2 is FYNNEI. V was cut by 2 bases and J by 7 bases, with 12 bases left in between. This CDR3 reads CASSEQGRGEQYF. The CDR3 region has the DNA TGTGCCAGCAGTGAACAGGGCCGTGGTGAGCAGTACTTC.

V and J are TRBV5-4 and TRBJ2-6; D is unclear. This CDR3 comprises 16 residues. Germline lookup yields CDR1 SGHNT and CDR2 YYREEE (reference sequence). Deletions cut 7 bases from V and 1 base from J, with 15 bases between. The CDR3 bases are TGTGCCAGCGAGCCAGGTTTGGGTTCTGGGGCCAACGTCCTGACTTTC. As protein: CASEPGLGSGANVLTF. The full variable domain, in which reference TRBV5-4 and TRBJ2-6 provide the parts outside the CDR3, is ETGVTQSPTHLIKTRGQQVTLRCSSQSGHNTVSWYQQALGQGPQFIFQYYREEENGRGNFPPRFSGLQFPNYSSELNVNALELDDSALYLCASEPGLGSGANVLTFGAGSRLTVL.